The clone carrying this T cell receptor beta chain appeared once. What it binds is unknown. The source of the sample is a study of shared clonotypes between healthy human individuals. General study points: Non-shared clonotypes had lower generation probabilities than those shared by all four donors.

Some clones are missing from TCRdb's copy, which holds only in-frame ones; the method was immunoSEQ multiplex PCR. The profile shows approximately 980,000 clones, about 80% of them singletons. The clonotype was recovered from a man between 18 and 35 years old in good health. The material sequenced was memory CD4+ T cells sorted from blood. Indicated subset: CD45RA-negative fraction.

The CDR3 region is CASSPGQLSTGELFF. The CDR3 DNA follows: TGTGCCAGCTCACCAGGACAGCTCTCCACCGGGGAGCTGTTTTTT. The chain couples TRBV18 to TRBJ2-2; tentatively, D is TRBD1 (6 bases). Trimming left V 2 bases short and J 4 bases short, with 11 bases between. The V gene's germline CDR1 is KGHSH and CDR2 LQKENI. The CDR3 is made up of 15 amino acids.